This TCR beta chain is drawn from a study of T cell responses to AZD1222 COVID-19 vaccine. This clone was found once. Its antigen remains unidentified. Study-level results: Clonal diversity was possibly underestimated, and white British individuals and females predominated among donors.

Trimming shortened V by 7 bases and J by 2 bases, and 16 bases separated the two germline ends. Looked up from germline, CDR1 is SEHNR and CDR2 is FQNEAQ (reference sequence). This CDR3 spans 15 amino acids. Clones were read by immunoSEQ multiplex PCR, and TCRdb kept only the in-frame ones, dropping some. The sample has 150,000 to 200,000 clones; roughly nine tenths are singletons. The clonotype originates from an adult who received the AZD1222 COVID-19 vaccine. This material consisted of peripheral blood, taken 28 days after the second AZD1222 dose. The chain uses TRBV7-9 and TRBJ2-3; tentatively, D is TRBD1 or TRBD2 (6 bases each). The CDR3 reads CASKEGGQVTDTQYF. In nucleotides, the CDR3 is TGTGCCAGCAAAGAAGGGGGGCAGGTCACAGATACGCAGTATTTT.